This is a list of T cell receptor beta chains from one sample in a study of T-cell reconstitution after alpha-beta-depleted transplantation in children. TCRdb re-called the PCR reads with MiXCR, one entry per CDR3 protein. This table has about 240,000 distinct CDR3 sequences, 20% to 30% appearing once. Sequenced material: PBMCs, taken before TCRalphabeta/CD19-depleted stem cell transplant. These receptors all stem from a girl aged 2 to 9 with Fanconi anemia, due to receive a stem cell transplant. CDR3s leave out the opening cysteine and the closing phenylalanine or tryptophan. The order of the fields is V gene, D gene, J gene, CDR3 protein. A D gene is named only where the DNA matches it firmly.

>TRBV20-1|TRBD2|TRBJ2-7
SADPAGVVYEQY
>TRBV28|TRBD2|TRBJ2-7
ASSGAGGSLEQY
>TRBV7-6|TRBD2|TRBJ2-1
ASSPPGLAGREQF
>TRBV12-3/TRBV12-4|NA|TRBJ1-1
ASSLDRVNTEAF
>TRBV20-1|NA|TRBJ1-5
SAARNSNQPQH
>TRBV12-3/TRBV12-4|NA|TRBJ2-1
ASRRIGEQF
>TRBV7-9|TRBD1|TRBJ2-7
ASSLVSKTGHYEQY
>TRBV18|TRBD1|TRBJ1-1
ASSPRQGEWAF
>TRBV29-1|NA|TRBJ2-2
SVQTVNTGELF
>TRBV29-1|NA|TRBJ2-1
SVDGGSRYNEQF
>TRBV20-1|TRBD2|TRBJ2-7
SARSGISYEQY
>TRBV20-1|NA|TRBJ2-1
SARDLNEQF
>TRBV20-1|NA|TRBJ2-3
SARGRGSTDTQY
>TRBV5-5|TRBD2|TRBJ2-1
ASSWLLAGGEQF
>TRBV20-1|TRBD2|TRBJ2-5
SAERGGQETQY
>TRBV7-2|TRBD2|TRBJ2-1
ASSYSGRAYNEQF
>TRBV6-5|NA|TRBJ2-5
ASSYAGRVETQY
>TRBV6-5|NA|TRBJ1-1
ASSYSGAQGEAF
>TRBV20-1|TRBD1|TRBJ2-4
SARSGQGIFQY
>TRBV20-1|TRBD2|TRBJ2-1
SALSGREGPMNEQF
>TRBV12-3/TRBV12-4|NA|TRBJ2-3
ASSLAPTDTQY
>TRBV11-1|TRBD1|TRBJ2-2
ASSLTFRRTGANTGELF
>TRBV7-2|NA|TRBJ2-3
ASSEDFTDTQY
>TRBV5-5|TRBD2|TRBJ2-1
ASSFGTMYNEQF
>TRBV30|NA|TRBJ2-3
AWSAEDTQY
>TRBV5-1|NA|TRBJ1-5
ASSSGEYSNQPQH
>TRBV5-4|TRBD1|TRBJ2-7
ASSHWDSPYEQY
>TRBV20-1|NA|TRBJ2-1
SARALNEQF
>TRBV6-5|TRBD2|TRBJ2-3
ASSFRTSGRPDTQY
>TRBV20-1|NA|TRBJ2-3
SASTSPNTDTQY
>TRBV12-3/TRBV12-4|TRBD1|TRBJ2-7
ASSLTGFSYEQY
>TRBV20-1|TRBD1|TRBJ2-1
SARDREEYNEQF